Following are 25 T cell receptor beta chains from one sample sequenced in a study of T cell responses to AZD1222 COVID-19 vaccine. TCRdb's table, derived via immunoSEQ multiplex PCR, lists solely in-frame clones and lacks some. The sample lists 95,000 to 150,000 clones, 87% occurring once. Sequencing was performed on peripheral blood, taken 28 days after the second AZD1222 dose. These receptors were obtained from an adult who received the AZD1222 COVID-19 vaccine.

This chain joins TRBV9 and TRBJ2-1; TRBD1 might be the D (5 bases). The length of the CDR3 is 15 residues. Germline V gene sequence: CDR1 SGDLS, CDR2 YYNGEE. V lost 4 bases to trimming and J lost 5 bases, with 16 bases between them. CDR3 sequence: CASSSHIRANNEQFF. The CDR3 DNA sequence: TGTGCCAGCAGCTCCCATATCAGGGCCAACAATGAGCAGTTCTTC.

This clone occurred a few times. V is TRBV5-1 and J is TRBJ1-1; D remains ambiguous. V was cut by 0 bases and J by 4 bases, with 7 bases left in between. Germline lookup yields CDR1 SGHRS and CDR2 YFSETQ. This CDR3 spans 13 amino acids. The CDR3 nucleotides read TGCGCCAGCAGCTTGGGAGGGAGCACTGAAGCTTTCTTT. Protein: CASSLGGSTEAFF.

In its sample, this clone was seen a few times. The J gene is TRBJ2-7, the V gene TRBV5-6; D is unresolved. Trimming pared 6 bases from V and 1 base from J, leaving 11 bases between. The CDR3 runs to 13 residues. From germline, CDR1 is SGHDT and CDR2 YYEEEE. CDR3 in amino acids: CASTLRRSYEQYF. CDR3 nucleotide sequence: TGTGCCAGCACCCTGAGGCGTTCCTACGAGCAGTACTTC.

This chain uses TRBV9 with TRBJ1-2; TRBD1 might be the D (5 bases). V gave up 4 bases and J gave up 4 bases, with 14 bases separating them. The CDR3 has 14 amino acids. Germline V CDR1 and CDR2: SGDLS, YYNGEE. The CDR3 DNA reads TGTGCCAGCAGCCCCACCCAGGGAACCTATGGCTACACCTTC. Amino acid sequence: CASSPTQGTYGYTF.

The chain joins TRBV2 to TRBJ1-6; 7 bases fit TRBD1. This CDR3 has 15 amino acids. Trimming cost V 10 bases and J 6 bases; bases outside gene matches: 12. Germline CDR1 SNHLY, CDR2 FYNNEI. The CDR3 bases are TGTGCCACCCAAGCAGTTGGGACAGCTAATTCACCCCTCCACTTT. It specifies CATQAVGTANSPLHF.

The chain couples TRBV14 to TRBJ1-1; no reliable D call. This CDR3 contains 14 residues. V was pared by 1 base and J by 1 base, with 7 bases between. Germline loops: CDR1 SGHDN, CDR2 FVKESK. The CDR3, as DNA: TGTGCCAGCAGCCAAGTCCGACAGAACACTGAAGCTTTCTTT. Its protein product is CASSQVRQNTEAFF. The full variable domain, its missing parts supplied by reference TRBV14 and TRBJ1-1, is EAGVTQFPSHSVIEKGQTVTLRCDPISGHDNLYWYRRVMGKEIKFLLHFVKESKQDESGMPNNRFLAERTGGTYSTLKVQPAELEDSGVYFCASSQVRQNTEAFFGQGTRLTVV.

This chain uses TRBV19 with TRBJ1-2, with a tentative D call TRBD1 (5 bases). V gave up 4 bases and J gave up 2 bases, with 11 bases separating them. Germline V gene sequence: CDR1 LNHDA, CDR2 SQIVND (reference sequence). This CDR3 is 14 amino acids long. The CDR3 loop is CASSTSRGNYGYTF. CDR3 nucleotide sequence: TGTGCCAGTAGTACCTCGCGGGGGAACTATGGCTACACCTTC.

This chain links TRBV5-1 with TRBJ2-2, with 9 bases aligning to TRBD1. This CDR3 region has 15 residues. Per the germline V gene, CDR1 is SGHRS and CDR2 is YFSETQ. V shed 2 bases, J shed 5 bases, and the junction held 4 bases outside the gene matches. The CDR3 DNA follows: TGCGCCAGCAGCTTAGGGGACAGGGTAACCGGGGAGCTGTTTTTT. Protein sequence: CASSLGDRVTGELFF.

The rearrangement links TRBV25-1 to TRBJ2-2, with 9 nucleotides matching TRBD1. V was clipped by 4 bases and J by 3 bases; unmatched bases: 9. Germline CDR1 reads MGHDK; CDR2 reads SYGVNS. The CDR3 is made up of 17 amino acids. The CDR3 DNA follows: TGTGCCAGCAGTGCCACGACAGGGGGATGGGACACCGGGGAGCTGTTTTTT. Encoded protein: CASSATTGGWDTGELFF.

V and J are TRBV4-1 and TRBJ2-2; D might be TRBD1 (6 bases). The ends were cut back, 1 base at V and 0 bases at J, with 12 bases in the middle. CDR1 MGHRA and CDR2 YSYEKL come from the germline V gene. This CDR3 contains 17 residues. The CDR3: CASSQAPGVANTGELFF. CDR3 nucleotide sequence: TGCGCCAGCAGCCAAGCCCCAGGGGTCGCGAACACCGGGGAGCTGTTTTTT.

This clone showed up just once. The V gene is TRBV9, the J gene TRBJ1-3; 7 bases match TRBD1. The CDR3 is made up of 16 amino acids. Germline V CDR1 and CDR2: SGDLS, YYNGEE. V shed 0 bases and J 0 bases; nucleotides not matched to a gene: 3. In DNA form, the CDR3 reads TGTGCCAGCAGCGTAGAGGGACAGATCTCTGGAAACACCATATATTTT. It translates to CASSVEGQISGNTIYF.

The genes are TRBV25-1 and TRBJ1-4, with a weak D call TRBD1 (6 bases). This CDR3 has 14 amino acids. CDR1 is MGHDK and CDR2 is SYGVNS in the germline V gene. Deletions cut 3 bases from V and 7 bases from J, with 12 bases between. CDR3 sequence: CASSDGGPGEKLFF. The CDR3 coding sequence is TGTGCCAGCAGTGACGGGGGGCCAGGTGAAAAACTGTTTTTT.

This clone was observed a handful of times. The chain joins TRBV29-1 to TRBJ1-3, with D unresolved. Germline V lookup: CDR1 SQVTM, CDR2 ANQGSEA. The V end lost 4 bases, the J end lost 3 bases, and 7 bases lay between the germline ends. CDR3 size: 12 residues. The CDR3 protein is CSVVIGGNTIYF. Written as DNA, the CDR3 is TGCAGCGTTGTGATCGGTGGAAACACCATATATTTT.

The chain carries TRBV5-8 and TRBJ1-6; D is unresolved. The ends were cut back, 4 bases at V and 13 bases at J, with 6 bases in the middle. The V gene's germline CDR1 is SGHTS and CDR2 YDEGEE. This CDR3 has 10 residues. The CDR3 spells CASSPGPLHF. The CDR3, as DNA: TGTGCCAGCAGCCCGGGGCCCCTCCACTTT.

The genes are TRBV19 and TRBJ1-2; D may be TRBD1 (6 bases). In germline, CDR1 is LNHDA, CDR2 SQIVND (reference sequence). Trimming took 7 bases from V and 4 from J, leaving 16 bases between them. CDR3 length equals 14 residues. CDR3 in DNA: TGTGCCAGTACCCCACGGGGGCAGGTCTATGGCTACACCTTC. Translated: CASTPRGQVYGYTF.

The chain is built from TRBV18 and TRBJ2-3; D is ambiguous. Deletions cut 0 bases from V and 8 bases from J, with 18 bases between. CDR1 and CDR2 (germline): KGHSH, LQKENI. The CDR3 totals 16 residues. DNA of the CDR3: TGTGCCAGCTCACCACCAGTGAACAAAAATTTGGGTACGCAGTATTTT. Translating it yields CASSPPVNKNLGTQYF.

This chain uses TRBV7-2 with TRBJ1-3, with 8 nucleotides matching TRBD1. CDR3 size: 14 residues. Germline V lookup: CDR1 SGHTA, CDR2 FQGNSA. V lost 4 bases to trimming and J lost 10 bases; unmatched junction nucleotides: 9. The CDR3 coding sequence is TGTGCCAGCAGCTCTGGACAGGGAGCTCCAACCATATATTTT. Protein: CASSSGQGAPTIYF.

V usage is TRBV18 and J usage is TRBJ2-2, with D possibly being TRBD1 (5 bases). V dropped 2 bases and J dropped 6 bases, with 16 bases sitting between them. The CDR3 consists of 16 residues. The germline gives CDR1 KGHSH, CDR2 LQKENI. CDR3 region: CASSPWRRGTPGELFF. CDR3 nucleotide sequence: TGTGCCAGCTCACCATGGCGTAGGGGTACCCCCGGGGAGCTGTTTTTT.

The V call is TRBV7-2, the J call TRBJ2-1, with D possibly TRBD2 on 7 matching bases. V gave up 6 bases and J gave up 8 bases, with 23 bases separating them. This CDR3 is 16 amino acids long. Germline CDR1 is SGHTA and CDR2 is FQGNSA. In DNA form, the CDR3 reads TGTGCCAGCAGGACATTTGCGGGGGCAGGGATCGATGAGCAGTTCTTC. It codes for CASRTFAGAGIDEQFF.

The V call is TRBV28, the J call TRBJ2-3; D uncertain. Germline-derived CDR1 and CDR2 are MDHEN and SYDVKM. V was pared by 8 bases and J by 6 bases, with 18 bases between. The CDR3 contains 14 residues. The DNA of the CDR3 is TGTGCCAGCGGTCCGAACAGCGTTATGGATACGCAGTATTTT. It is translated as CASGPNSVMDTQYF.

The CDR3 loop reads CASSTGQGAIYGYTF. Written as DNA, the CDR3 is TGTGCCAGCAGTACCGGACAGGGGGCGATCTATGGCTACACCTTC. This sequence joins TRBV28 and TRBJ1-2; the match to TRBD1 covers 11 bases. The CDR3 is made up of 15 amino acids. With 5 bases clipped from V and 4 bases from J, the junction kept 6 bases outside the gene matches. Germline CDR1 and CDR2: MDHEN and SYDVKM.

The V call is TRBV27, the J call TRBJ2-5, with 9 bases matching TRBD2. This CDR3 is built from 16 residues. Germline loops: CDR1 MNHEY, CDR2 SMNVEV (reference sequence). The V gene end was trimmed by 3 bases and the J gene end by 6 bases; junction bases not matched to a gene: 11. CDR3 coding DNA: TGTGCCAGCAGTTTGGTCGGGGGTAGCGGGGGACAGACCCAGTACTTC. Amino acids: CASSLVGGSGGQTQYF.

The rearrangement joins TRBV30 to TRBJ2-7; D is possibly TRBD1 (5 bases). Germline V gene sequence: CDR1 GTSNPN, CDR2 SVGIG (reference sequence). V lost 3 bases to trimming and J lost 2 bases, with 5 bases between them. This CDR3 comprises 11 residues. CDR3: CAWRDTYEQYF. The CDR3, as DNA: TGTGCCTGGAGGGACACCTACGAGCAGTACTTC.

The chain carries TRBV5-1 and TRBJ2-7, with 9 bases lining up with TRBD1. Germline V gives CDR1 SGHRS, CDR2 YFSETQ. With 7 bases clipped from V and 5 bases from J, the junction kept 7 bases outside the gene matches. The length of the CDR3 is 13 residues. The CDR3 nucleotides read TGCGCCAGCTACCGGGACAGGGATGACGAGCAGTACTTC. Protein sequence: CASYRDRDDEQYF.

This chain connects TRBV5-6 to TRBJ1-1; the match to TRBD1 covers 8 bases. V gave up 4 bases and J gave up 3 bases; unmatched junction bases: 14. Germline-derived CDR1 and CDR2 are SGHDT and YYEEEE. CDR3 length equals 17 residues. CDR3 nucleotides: TGTGCCAGCAGCATTATAGGACAGGGTGTGAGGGACACTGAAGCTTTCTTT. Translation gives CASSIIGQGVRDTEAFF.